This TCR beta chain appears in the sequencing data of a study of blood T cell repertoires in COVID-19. Study at large: T cells, B-cell-depleted T cells, or PBMCs supplied cDNA or gDNA.

The table came from immunoSEQ multiplex PCR; TCRdb's copy has only in-frame clones and leaves some out. Among 540,000 or so clones listed, 70% to 90% were seen once. This CDR3 contains 14 residues. The V and J ends lost 6 bases and 8 bases, in that order; junction bases with no gene match: 8. Germline CDR1 and CDR2: MNHEY and SMNVEV (reference sequence). One Seattle source followed patients from active infection through their disease course. The source of this sequence is a woman aged 50 to 60 with COVID-19, enrolled during active disease. Sequenced: peripheral blood. This chain links TRBV27 with TRBJ1-2; TRBD1 matches 11 bases. In nucleotides, the CDR3 is TGTGCCAGCAGAAGGACAGGGGGCGGTAGAGGCTACACCTTC. The encoded protein is CASRRTGGGRGYTF.